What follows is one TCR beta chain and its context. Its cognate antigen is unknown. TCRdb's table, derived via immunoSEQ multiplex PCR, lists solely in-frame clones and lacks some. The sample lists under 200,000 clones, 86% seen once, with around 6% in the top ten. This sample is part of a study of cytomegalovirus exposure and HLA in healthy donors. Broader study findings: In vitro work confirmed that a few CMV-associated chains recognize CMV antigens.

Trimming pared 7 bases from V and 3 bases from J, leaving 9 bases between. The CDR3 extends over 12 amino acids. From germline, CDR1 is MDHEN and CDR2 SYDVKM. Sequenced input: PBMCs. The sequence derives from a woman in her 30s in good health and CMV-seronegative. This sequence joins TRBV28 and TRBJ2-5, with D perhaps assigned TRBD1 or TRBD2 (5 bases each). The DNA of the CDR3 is TGTGCCAGCATTGGGGGTAAAGAGACCCAGTACTTC. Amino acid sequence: CASIGGKETQYF.